This TCR beta chain was observed in a study of blood T cell repertoires in COVID-19. Background on the study: Both acute and convalescent COVID-19 samples were obtained from the United States, Italy and Spain. Sources were T cells, B-cell-depleted T cells, or PBMCs; the material itself was cDNA or gDNA.

Between the trimmed V and J ends, which lost 4 bases and 3 bases, there was a span of 16 bases. The CDR3 has 15 residues. Germline-derived CDR1 and CDR2 are SQVTM and ANQGSEA. This clone was seen more than once but under ten times. The assay was immunoSEQ multiplex PCR, and TCRdb's table has in-frame clones only and misses some. The table records 55,000 to 65,000 clones, around 87% of them present only once. The receptor was derived from a man between 60 and 70 years old with active or convalescent COVID-19. The J gene is TRBJ2-4, the V gene TRBV29-1, with TRBD2 as a possible D gene (6 bases). Sample: peripheral blood. CDR3 residues: CSVVVRDLVKNIQYF. CDR3 coding DNA: TGCAGCGTTGTGGTGCGGGATTTGGTCAAAAACATTCAGTACTTC.